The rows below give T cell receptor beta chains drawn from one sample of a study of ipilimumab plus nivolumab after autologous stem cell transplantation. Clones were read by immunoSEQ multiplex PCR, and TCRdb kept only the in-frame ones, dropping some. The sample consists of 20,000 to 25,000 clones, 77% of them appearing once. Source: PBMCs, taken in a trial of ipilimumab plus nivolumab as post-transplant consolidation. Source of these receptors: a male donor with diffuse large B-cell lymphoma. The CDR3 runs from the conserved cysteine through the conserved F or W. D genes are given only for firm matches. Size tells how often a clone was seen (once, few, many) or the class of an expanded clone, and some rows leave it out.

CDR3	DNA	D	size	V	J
CASSYTGDSGNTIYF	TGTGCCAGCAGCTACACAGGGGACTCTGGAAACACCATATATTTT	TRBD1	-	TRBV7-9	TRBJ1-3
CASSPSGTSGVEQYF	TGTGCCAGCAGCCCCTCCGGGACTAGCGGGGTCGAGCAGTACTTC	TRBD2	-	TRBV7-9	TRBJ2-7
CASSLDPRGTDTQYF	TGTGCCAGCAGCTTAGACCCCAGGGGGACAGATACGCAGTATTTT	TRBD1	once	TRBV7-8	TRBJ2-3
CASSKADRARREKLFF	TGTGCCAGCAGCAAAGCTGACAGGGCCCGTCGGGAAAAACTGTTTTTT	TRBD1	-	TRBV7-2	TRBJ1-4
CASSLGGVPTGNTIYF	TGTGCCAGCAGCTTGGGGGGGGTTCCTACTGGAAACACCATATATTTT	-	-	TRBV7-2	TRBJ1-3
CASSLQQGSEQFF	TGCGCCAGCAGCTTACAACAGGGTAGTGAGCAGTTCTTC	-	-	TRBV5-1	TRBJ2-1
CASSLTTAGGPHNEQFF	TGTGCCAGCAGCTTAACTACAGCGGGGGGGCCCCACAATGAGCAGTTCTTC	TRBD2	many	TRBV7-2	TRBJ2-1
CASSWGSTEAFF	TGTGCCAGTAGCTGGGGGAGCACTGAAGCTTTCTTT	-	-	TRBV2	TRBJ1-1
CASSITLTQETQYF	TGTGCCAGTAGTATAACACTGACCCAAGAGACCCAGTACTTC	-	few	TRBV19	TRBJ2-5
CASTGPGEQYF	TGTGCCAGCACGGGGCCTGGCGAGCAGTACTTC	-	-	TRBV11-2	TRBJ2-7
CASRATNEKLFF	TGTGCCAGCAGGGCAACTAATGAAAAACTGTTTTTT	-	-	TRBV28	TRBJ1-4
CASRDRGPGANVLTF	TGTGCCAGTAGGGACAGGGGGCCTGGGGCCAACGTCCTGACTTTC	TRBD1	-	TRBV19	TRBJ2-6
CASSSRQGSNEKLFF	TGTGCCAGCAGCTCCAGACAAGGCTCTAATGAAAAACTGTTTTTT	-	once	TRBV7-8	TRBJ1-4
CASSLQGYEQYF	TGTGCCAGCAGCTTACAGGGATACGAGCAGTACTTC	-	-	TRBV5-6	TRBJ2-7
CASSYEGGVTYEQYF	TGTGCCAGCAGTTACGAGGGTGGGGTGACCTACGAGCAGTACTTC	-	-	TRBV6-5	TRBJ2-7
CASSLMTVNEKLFF	TGTGCCAGCAGCTTAATGACGGTGAATGAAAAACTGTTTTTT	-	-	TRBV7-9	TRBJ1-4
CASSLFQGSYGYTF	TGTGCCAGCAGCTTATTTCAGGGGAGCTATGGCTACACCTTC	-	-	TRBV11-2	TRBJ1-2
CASSTTSGGATSEQFF	TGTGCCAGCAGCACAACTAGCGGGGGGGCTACCTCCGAGCAGTTCTTC	TRBD2	-	TRBV7-2	TRBJ2-1
CSVARGGGQYF	TGCAGCGTAGCTAGGGGAGGAGGGCAGTATTTT	-	-	TRBV29-1	TRBJ2-3
CASSSDRGSTASYEQYF	TGTGCCAGCAGCTCCGACAGGGGTTCTACTGCGTCCTACGAGCAGTACTTC	TRBD1	-	TRBV5-6	TRBJ2-7
CASGNDRASSPLHF	TGTGCCAGCGGCAATGACAGGGCGAGTTCACCCCTCCACTTT	TRBD1	-	TRBV25-1	TRBJ1-6
CASRRGGEQFF	TGTGCCAGCAGGAGGGGCGGTGAGCAGTTCTTC	-	-	TRBV6-5	TRBJ2-1
CASSEGWNSPLHF	TGTGCCAGCTCAGAGGGGTGGAATTCACCCCTCCACTTT	-	-	TRBV18	TRBJ1-6
CASSGRQLQETQYF	TGTGCCAGCAGCGGCAGACAGCTACAAGAGACCCAGTACTTC	-	-	TRBV7-9	TRBJ2-5
CASSWGTAYEQYF	TGCGCCAGCAGCTGGGGGACAGCCTACGAGCAGTACTTC	TRBD1	-	TRBV5-1	TRBJ2-7
CASSRQVSGMNTEAFF	TGTGCCAGCAGCCGCCAGGTGAGCGGTATGAACACTGAAGCTTTCTTT	-	few	TRBV9	TRBJ1-1
CASSWDSGANVLTF	TGTGCCAGCAGTTGGGATTCTGGGGCCAACGTCCTGACTTTC	-	-	TRBV6-5	TRBJ2-6
CAWSPKKGSYSNQPQHF	TGTGCCTGGAGTCCGAAAAAAGGATCCTATAGCAATCAGCCCCAGCATTTT	-	-	TRBV30	TRBJ1-5
CASSPRSDTYYEQYF	TGTGCCAGCTCCCCCAGGTCGGATACCTACTACGAGCAGTACTTC	-	once	TRBV6-5	TRBJ2-7
CASSLGRSGGGNEQFF	TGTGCCAGCAGCTTAGGGCGTAGCGGGGGGGGAAATGAGCAGTTCTTC	TRBD2	-	TRBV7-2	TRBJ2-1
CASSIVQGGGYTF	TGTGCCAGCAGTATCGTACAGGGCGGCGGCTACACCTTC	-	-	TRBV2	TRBJ1-2
CASSPPWRTPQETQYF	TGTGCCAGCTCACCACCGTGGCGGACCCCGCAAGAGACCCAGTACTTC	-	-	TRBV18	TRBJ2-5
CASSFGLAVYNEQFF	TGTGCCAGCAGTTTCGGACTAGCGGTCTACAATGAGCAGTTCTTC	TRBD2	-	TRBV27	TRBJ2-1
CASSLLGGTGLYEQYF	TGCGCCAGCAGCCTACTGGGCGGGACAGGGCTCTACGAGCAGTACTTC	TRBD1	-	TRBV4-1	TRBJ2-7
CASRASTGVNTEAFF	TGTGCCAGCAGGGCCTCGACAGGGGTGAACACTGAAGCTTTCTTT	TRBD1	-	TRBV28	TRBJ1-1